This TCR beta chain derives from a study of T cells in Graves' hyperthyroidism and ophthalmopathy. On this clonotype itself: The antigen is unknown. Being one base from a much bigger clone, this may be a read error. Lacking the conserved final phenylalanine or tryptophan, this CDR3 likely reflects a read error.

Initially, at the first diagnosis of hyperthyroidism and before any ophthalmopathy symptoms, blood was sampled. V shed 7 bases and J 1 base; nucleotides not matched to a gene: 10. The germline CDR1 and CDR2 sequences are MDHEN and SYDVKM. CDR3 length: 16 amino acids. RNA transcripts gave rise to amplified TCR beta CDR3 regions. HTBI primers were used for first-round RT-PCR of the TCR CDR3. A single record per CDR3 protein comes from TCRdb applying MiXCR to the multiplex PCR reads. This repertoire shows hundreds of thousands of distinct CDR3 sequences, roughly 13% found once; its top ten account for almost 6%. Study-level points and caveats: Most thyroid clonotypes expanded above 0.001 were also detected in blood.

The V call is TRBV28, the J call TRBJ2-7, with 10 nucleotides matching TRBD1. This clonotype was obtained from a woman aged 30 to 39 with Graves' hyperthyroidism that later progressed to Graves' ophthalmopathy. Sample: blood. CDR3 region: CASTGTGDPHSYEQYS. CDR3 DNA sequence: TGTGCCAGCACCGGGACAGGGGATCCACATTCCTACGAGCAGTACTCC.